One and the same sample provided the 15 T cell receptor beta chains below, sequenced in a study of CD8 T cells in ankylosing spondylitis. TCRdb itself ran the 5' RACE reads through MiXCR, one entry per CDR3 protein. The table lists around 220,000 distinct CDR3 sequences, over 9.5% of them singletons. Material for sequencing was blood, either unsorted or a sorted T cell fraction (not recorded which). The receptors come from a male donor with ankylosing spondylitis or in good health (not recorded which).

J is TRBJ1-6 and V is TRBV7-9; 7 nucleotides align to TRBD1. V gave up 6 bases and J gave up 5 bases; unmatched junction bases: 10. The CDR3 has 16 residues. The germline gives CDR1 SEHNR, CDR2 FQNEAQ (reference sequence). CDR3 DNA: TGTGCCAGCAGGCCCGAAACAGGGGCAGATAATTCACCCCTCCACTTT. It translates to CASRPETGADNSPLHF.

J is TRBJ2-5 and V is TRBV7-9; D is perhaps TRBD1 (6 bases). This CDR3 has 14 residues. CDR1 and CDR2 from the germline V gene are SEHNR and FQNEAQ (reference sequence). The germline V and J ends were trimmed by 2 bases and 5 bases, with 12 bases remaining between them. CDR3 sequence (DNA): TGTGCCAGCAGCTTACAGGGGCCCTGGGAGACCCAGTACTTC. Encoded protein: CASSLQGPWETQYF. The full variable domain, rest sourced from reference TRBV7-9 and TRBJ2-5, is DTGVSQNPRHKITKRGQNVTFRCDPISEHNRLYWYRQTLGQGPEFLTYFQNEAQLEKSRLLSDRFSAERPKGSFSTLEIQRTEQGDSAMYLCASSLQGPWETQYFGPGTRLLVL.

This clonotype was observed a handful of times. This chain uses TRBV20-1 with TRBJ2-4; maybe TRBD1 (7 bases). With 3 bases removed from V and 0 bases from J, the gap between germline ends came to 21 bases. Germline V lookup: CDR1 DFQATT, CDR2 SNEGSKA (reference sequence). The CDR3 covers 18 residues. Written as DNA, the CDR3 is TGCAGTGCTAGGAGAGGGACTCGGGACAGCCTAGCCAAAAACATTCAGTACTTC. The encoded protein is CSARRGTRDSLAKNIQYF.

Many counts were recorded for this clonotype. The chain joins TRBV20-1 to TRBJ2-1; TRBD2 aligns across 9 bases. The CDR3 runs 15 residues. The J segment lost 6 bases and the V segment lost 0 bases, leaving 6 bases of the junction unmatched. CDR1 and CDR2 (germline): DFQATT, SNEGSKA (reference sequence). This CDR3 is CSARDPGLALNEQFF. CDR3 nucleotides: TGCAGTGCTAGAGATCCCGGACTAGCGCTCAATGAGCAGTTCTTC.

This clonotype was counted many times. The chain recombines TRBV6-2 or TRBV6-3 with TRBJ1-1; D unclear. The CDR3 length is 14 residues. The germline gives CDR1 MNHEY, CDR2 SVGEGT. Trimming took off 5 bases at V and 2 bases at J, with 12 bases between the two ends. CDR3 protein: CASSPHRENTEAFF. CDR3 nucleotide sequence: TGTGCCAGCAGTCCCCACCGGGAAAACACTGAAGCTTTCTTT.

In DNA form, the CDR3 reads TGTGCCAGCAGTGTTCGGAGCACAGATACGCAGTATTTT. Protein sequence: CASSVRSTDTQYF. The chain employs TRBV2 and TRBJ2-3; D uncertain. The CDR3 is made up of 13 amino acids. Germline-derived CDR1 and CDR2 are SNHLY and FYNNEI. V lost 4 bases to trimming and J lost 0 bases, with 5 bases between them.

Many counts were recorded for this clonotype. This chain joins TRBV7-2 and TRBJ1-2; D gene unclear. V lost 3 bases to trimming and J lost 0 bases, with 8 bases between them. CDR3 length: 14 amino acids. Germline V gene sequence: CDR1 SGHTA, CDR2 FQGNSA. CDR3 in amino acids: CASSLGSSNYGYTF. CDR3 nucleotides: TGTGCCAGCAGCTTGGGGAGCTCTAACTATGGCTACACCTTC.

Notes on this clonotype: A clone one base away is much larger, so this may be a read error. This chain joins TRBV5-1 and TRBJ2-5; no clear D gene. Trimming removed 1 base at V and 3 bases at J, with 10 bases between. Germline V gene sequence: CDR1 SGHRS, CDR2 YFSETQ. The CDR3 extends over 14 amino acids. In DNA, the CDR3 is TGCGCCAGCAGCTTGTACCCTGCCAAAGAGACCCAGTACTTC. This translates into CASSLYPAKETQYF.

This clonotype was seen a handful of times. The CDR3 nucleotides are TGCGCCAGCAGCTTGGAAACCGGGACAGGGATCTACGAGCAGTACTTC. Protein sequence: CASSLETGTGIYEQYF. The chain couples TRBV5-1 to TRBJ2-7, with 9 positions matching TRBD1. After removal of 0 bases from V and 3 bases from J, the junction contained 7 bases not matched to a gene. Per germline, CDR1 SGHRS and CDR2 YFSETQ. CDR3 size: 16 residues.

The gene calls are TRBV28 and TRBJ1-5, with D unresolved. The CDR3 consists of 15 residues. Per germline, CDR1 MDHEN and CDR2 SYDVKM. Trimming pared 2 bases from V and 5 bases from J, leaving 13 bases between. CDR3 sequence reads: CASSLSSGIYQPQHF. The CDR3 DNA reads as TGTGCCAGCAGTTTAAGTAGTGGGATTTATCAGCCCCAGCATTTT.

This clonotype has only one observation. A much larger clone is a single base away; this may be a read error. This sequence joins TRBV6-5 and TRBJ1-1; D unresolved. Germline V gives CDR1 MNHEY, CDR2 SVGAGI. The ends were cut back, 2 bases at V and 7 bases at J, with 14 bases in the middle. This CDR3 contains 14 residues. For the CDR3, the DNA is TGTGCCAGCAGTTACCGAGAGACCCGTGGTGAAGCTTTCTTT. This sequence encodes CASSYRETRGEAFF.

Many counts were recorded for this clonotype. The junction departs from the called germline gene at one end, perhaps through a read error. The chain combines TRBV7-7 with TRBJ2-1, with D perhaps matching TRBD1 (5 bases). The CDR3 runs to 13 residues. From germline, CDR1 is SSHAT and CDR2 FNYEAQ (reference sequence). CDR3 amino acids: CASSLRRENEQFF. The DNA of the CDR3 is TGTGCTAGCAGCTTGCGCAGGGAAAATGAGCAGTTCTTC.

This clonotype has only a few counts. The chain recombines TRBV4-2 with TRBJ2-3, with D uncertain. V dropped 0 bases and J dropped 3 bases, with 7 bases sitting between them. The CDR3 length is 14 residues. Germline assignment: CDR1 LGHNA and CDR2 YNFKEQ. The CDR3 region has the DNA TGTGCCAGCAGCCAAGATCTTGTAACAGATACGCAGTATTTT. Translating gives CASSQDLVTDTQYF.

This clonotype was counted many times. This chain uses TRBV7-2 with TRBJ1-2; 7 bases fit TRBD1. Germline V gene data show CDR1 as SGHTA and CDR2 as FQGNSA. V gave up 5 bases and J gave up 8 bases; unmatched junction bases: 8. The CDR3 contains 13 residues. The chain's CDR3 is CASSGPGGWGYTF. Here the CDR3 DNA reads TGTGCCAGCAGCGGCCCAGGGGGTTGGGGCTACACCTTC.

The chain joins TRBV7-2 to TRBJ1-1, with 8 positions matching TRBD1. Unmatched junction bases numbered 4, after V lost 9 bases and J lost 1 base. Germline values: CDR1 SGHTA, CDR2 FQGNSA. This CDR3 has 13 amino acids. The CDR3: CASGDRWNTEAFF. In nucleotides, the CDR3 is TGTGCCAGTGGGGACAGGTGGAACACTGAAGCTTTCTTT.